These 32 T cell receptor beta chains came from one sample sequenced in a study of cytomegalovirus exposure and HLA in healthy donors. 60 Vbeta and 13 Jbeta primers were used in PCR. The protocol was immunoSEQ multiplex PCR, while the TCRdb copy is restricted to in-frame clones and leaves out a portion. Found here are 180,000 or so clones, 62% of them singletons; the top ten hold 2.5% to 3.5%. Sequenced material: PBMCs. Source of these receptors: a man aged 40-50 years in good health and CMV-seronegative.

This clone was counted between two and nine times. The chain carries TRBV5-1 and TRBJ2-1; 10 bases are shared with TRBD1. The junction had 0 bases not matched to a gene; V was cut back by 0 bases and J by 6 bases. Germline V gene lookup returns CDR1 SGHRS and CDR2 YFSETQ. The length of the CDR3 is 14 residues. DNA for the CDR3: TGCGCCAGCAGCTTGGGGACAGGGGGCAATGAGCAGTTCTTC. It translates to CASSLGTGGNEQFF.

The V and J genes are TRBV7-6 and TRBJ2-7, with TRBD1 matching 7 bases. In germline, CDR1 is SGHVS, CDR2 FNYEAQ. After removal of 1 base from V and 2 bases from J, the junction contained 5 bases not matched to a gene. The CDR3 covers 15 residues. CDR3 region: CASSLGGTDTYEQYF. The CDR3 DNA follows: TGTGCCAGCAGCTTAGGGGGGACAGACACCTACGAGCAGTACTTC.

This rearrangement joins TRBV10-3 to TRBJ2-1, with D unresolved. CDR1 is ENHRY, CDR2 SYGVKD, per germline. Trimming removed 4 bases from V and 8 bases from J, with 9 bases in between. This CDR3 spans 12 amino acids. The CDR3 DNA reads TGTGCCATCAGTGGTAGTGGAGATGAGCAGTTCTTC. It specifies CAISGSGDEQFF.

The count of this clone is one. The V and J genes are TRBV5-1 and TRBJ2-6, with TRBD1 matching over 9 bases. From germline, CDR1 is SGHRS and CDR2 YFSETQ. There are 18 residues in the CDR3. V was pared by 4 bases and J by 0 bases, with 8 bases of the junction left unmatched. Written as DNA, the CDR3 is TGCGCCAGCAGCCGGGGACAGGGAGCCCCCTCTGGGGCCAACGTCCTGACTTTC. Its translation is CASSRGQGAPSGANVLTF.

The chain couples TRBV18 to TRBJ1-6, with D possibly TRBD1 on 5 matching bases. The germline V gene has CDR1 KGHSH and CDR2 LQKENI. V lost 2 bases to trimming and J lost 6 bases, with 14 bases between them. The CDR3 runs to 16 residues. CDR3 DNA: TGTGCCAGCTCACCAAACGTGGGGGGGGGTAATTCACCCCTCCACTTT. It translates to CASSPNVGGGNSPLHF. The whole variable domain, filled in from reference TRBV18 and TRBJ1-6, reads NAGVMQNPRHLVRRRGQEARLRCSPMKGHSHVYWYRQLPEEGLKFMVYLQKENIIDESGMPKERFSAEFPKEGPSILRIQQVVRGDSAAYFCASSPNVGGGNSPLHFGNGTRLTVT.

The chain couples TRBV19 to TRBJ1-6; 8 positions match TRBD1. V was pared by 7 bases and J by 5 bases, with 4 bases of the junction left unmatched. The CDR3 spans 14 residues. The germline gives CDR1 LNHDA, CDR2 SQIVND (reference sequence). This chain's CDR3 is CASIGQGNNSPLHF. For the CDR3, the DNA is TGTGCCAGTATCGGACAGGGAAATAATTCACCCCTCCACTTT.

V usage is TRBV5-4 and J usage is TRBJ1-2; possible D gene TRBD1, 6 bases. The germline gives CDR1 SGHNT, CDR2 YYREEE (reference sequence). The CDR3 consists of 13 residues. V shed 1 base and J shed 5 bases, with 9 bases lying between them. CDR3 sequence (DNA): TGTGCCAGCAGCTTGAACAGGGAATATGGCTACACCTTC. Translation gives CASSLNREYGYTF.

This clone was seen only a few times. The rearrangement joins TRBV27 to TRBJ2-3, with unresolved D. This CDR3 is 15 amino acids long. The ends were cut back, 8 bases at V and 0 bases at J, with 15 bases in the middle. Looked up from germline, CDR1 is MNHEY and CDR2 is SMNVEV (reference sequence). Written as DNA, the CDR3 is TGTGCCAGCTGCCAGCAGGATTCTAGCACAGATACGCAGTATTTT. It specifies CASCQQDSSTDTQYF.

This clone turned up a few times. The V call is TRBV5-4, the J call TRBJ2-3, with a weak D call TRBD2 (5 bases). V was cut by 2 bases and J by 10 bases, with 11 bases left in between. CDR3 length: 12 amino acids. CDR1 is SGHNT, CDR2 YYREEE, per germline (reference sequence). The CDR3 region is CASSFVGAAQYF. In nucleotides, the CDR3 is TGTGCCAGCAGCTTTGTTGGAGCGGCGCAGTATTTT.

In its sample, this clone was seen a few times. The gene calls are TRBV14 and TRBJ2-7; a possible D gene is TRBD2 (6 bases). The germline V and J ends were trimmed by 4 bases and 8 bases, with 15 bases remaining between them. The CDR3 is 13 residues long. Germline V gene lookup returns CDR1 SGHDN and CDR2 FVKESK. CDR3 loop: CASSREDGSKQYF. CDR3 sequence (DNA): TGTGCCAGCAGCCGGGAGGACGGGAGTAAGCAGTACTTC.

The chain recombines TRBV7-9 with TRBJ1-2; possible D gene TRBD1, 6 bases. Germline lookup yields CDR1 SEHNR and CDR2 FQNEAQ (reference sequence). The CDR3 totals 13 residues. V gave up 5 bases and J gave up 5 bases, with 12 bases separating them. The CDR3 here is CASSQDRNYGYTF. Here the CDR3 DNA reads TGTGCCAGCAGCCAAGACAGGAATTATGGCTACACCTTC.

V usage is TRBV19 and J usage is TRBJ2-3; no definite D call. Trimming stripped 3 bases from V and 6 bases from J, with 7 bases between. The CDR3 sequence is 12 residues long. Germline-derived CDR1 and CDR2 are LNHDA and SQIVND (reference sequence). The CDR3 here is CASSMSPDTQYF. DNA for the CDR3: TGTGCCAGTAGTATGTCTCCCGATACGCAGTATTTT.

The chain recombines TRBV10-3 with TRBJ1-1; no definite D call. This CDR3 contains 13 residues. The germline V gene has CDR1 ENHRY and CDR2 SYGVKD. The V gene lost 5 bases and the J gene lost 3 bases, with 10 bases spanning the gap. CDR3 sequence: CAISREGDTEAFF. The DNA for the CDR3 is TGTGCCATCAGTCGGGAGGGCGACACTGAAGCTTTCTTT.

V usage is TRBV9 and J usage is TRBJ2-3; the D gene is possibly TRBD2 (6 bases). Germline lookup yields CDR1 SGDLS and CDR2 YYNGEE. V shed 3 bases and J shed 4 bases, with 18 bases lying between them. CDR3 length equals 16 residues. CDR3 residues: CASSGSSGLGADTQYF. The CDR3, as DNA: TGTGCCAGCAGCGGGTCTTCGGGACTGGGGGCAGATACGCAGTATTTT.

This chain joins TRBV29-1 and TRBJ2-1; D is ambiguous. Germline-derived CDR1 and CDR2 are SQVTM and ANQGSEA. V was shortened by 4 bases and J by 5 bases, with 6 bases between the two germline ends. The CDR3 is made up of 11 amino acids. The CDR3 loop is CSVVRDNEQFF. The CDR3 DNA reads as TGCAGCGTTGTAAGAGACAATGAGCAGTTCTTC.

The gene calls are TRBV6-1 and TRBJ2-5; 7 positions agree with TRBD1. This CDR3 has 14 amino acids. Germline V gene sequence: CDR1 MNHNS, CDR2 SASEGT. The trim removed 6 bases at V and 4 bases at J, leaving 8 bases unmatched. CDR3 residues: CASRAGQVGETQYF. CDR3 nucleotide sequence: TGTGCCAGCAGGGCCGGACAGGTCGGAGAGACCCAGTACTTC.

This clone has a single count. The V and J genes are TRBV7-9 and TRBJ2-1; weak D call: TRBD1 (6 bases). V lost 3 bases to trimming and J lost 4 bases, with 25 bases between them. From germline, CDR1 is SEHNR and CDR2 FQNEAQ (reference sequence). The length of the CDR3 is 19 residues. CDR3 loop: CASSFWTGTTLSGYNEQFF. DNA for the CDR3: TGTGCCAGCAGCTTCTGGACCGGGACAACCCTCTCGGGGTACAATGAGCAGTTCTTC.

The genes are TRBV18 and TRBJ2-5; TRBD2 matches 7 bases. CDR3 length: 14 amino acids. V lost 0 bases, J lost 5 bases, and 3 bases stayed unmatched. Per the germline V gene, CDR1 is KGHSH and CDR2 is LQKENI. The CDR3 DNA reads as TGTGCCAGCTCACCACCGGCGGGGGAGGAGACCCAGTACTTC. This encodes CASSPPAGEETQYF. Variable domain in full (rest from reference TRBV18 and TRBJ2-5): NAGVMQNPRHLVRRRGQEARLRCSPMKGHSHVYWYRQLPEEGLKFMVYLQKENIIDESGMPKERFSAEFPKEGPSILRIQQVVRGDSAAYFCASSPPAGEETQYFGPGTRLLVL.

This chain connects TRBV9 to TRBJ1-2; the match to TRBD1 covers 7 bases. CDR3 size: 15 residues. CDR1 is SGDLS and CDR2 is YYNGEE in the germline V gene. V gave up 3 bases and J gave up 7 bases; unmatched junction bases: 12. The CDR3 DNA reads TGTGCCAGCAGCGAAAGACGACAGGGTTGGGGTGGCTACACCTTC. Translated: CASSERRQGWGGYTF.

The gene calls are TRBV4-2 and TRBJ2-3, with D uncertain. Germline CDR1 LGHNA, CDR2 YNFKEQ. Trimming stripped 8 bases from V and 6 bases from J, with 27 bases between. The CDR3 consists of 17 residues. The DNA for the CDR3 is TGTGCCAGCCGTCTGGCCGAGACAATTACCTCTCTGGATACGCAGTATTTT. As protein: CASRLAETITSLDTQYF.

This clone was detected a few times. The gene calls are TRBV19 and TRBJ2-7, with 7 bases identical to TRBD2. The CDR3 covers 15 residues. The germline V gene encodes CDR1 LNHDA and CDR2 SQIVND (reference sequence). J lost 4 bases, V lost 3 bases, and 9 bases had no gene match. The CDR3 spells CASSINRGSIYEQYF. The CDR3, as DNA: TGTGCCAGTAGTATTAACCGCGGGAGCATTTACGAGCAGTACTTC.

This clone occurred a few times. V is TRBV5-1 and J is TRBJ1-2; a weak D match, TRBD1 (5 bases). The germline V gene encodes CDR1 SGHRS and CDR2 YFSETQ. The V end was cut by 0 bases, the J end by 8 bases, with 14 bases between. CDR3 length equals 14 residues. The CDR3 loop reads CASSLETAGKGYTF. The CDR3 DNA reads TGCGCCAGCAGCTTGGAAACCGCAGGGAAAGGCTACACCTTC.

The chain has TRBV5-1 and TRBJ2-1, with 9 bases identical to TRBD2. Trimming cost V 7 bases and J 5 bases; bases outside gene matches: 10. The germline gives CDR1 SGHRS, CDR2 YFSETQ. The CDR3 consists of 15 residues. CDR3: CASAYTSGSHNEQFF. For the CDR3, the DNA is TGCGCCAGCGCCTACACTAGCGGGTCCCACAATGAGCAGTTCTTC. Using reference TRBV5-1 and TRBJ2-1 for the parts outside the CDR3, the full variable domain is KAGVTQTPRYLIKTRGQQVTLSCSPISGHRSVSWYQQTPGQGLQFLFEYFSETQRNKGNFPGRFSGRQFSNSRSEMNVSTLELGDSALYLCASAYTSGSHNEQFFGPGTRLTVL.

The chain is built from TRBV4-1 and TRBJ1-5; 7 nucleotides line up with TRBD1. Germline lookup yields CDR1 MGHRA and CDR2 YSYEKL. V was clipped by 4 bases and J by 2 bases; unmatched bases: 2. The CDR3 spans 14 residues. CDR3 loop: CASSPTGGNQPQHF. The CDR3 DNA reads TGCGCCAGCAGCCCAACAGGGGGCAATCAGCCCCAGCATTTT.

The chain links TRBV18 to TRBJ1-2; TRBD1 aligns across 7 bases. Germline-derived CDR1 and CDR2 are KGHSH and LQKENI. J was trimmed by 8 bases and V by 6 bases; bases with no gene match: 12. This CDR3 contains 14 residues. This CDR3 is CASSLDRFNGGYTF. DNA for the CDR3: TGTGCCAGCTCTCTGGACAGGTTTAACGGGGGCTACACCTTC.

The chain couples TRBV13 to TRBJ2-3, with 13 positions matching TRBD2. This CDR3 is 16 amino acids long. The V segment lost 4 bases and the J segment 6 bases; nucleotides outside the gene matches: 7. The germline V gene has CDR1 PRHDT and CDR2 FYEKMQ (reference sequence). The CDR3 here is CASSSGLAGKDDTQYF. The CDR3 DNA reads as TGTGCCAGCAGCTCGGGACTAGCGGGGAAGGACGATACGCAGTATTTT.

In its sample, this clone was seen a few times. The rearrangement uses TRBV7-4 and TRBJ1-3; TRBD1 aligns across 8 bases. Trimming cost V 6 bases and J 0 bases; bases outside gene matches: 19. This CDR3 region has 20 residues. Germline CDR1 SGHVT, CDR2 SQSDAQ. This CDR3 is CASRSNGQGTPIDSGNTIYF. The CDR3 bases are TGTGCCAGCAGGTCAAACGGACAGGGAACACCAATTGACTCTGGAAACACCATATATTTT.

The gene calls are TRBV25-1 and TRBJ2-1, with 8 bases that match TRBD1. V trimming: 1 base; J trimming: 1 base; junction bases outside the gene matches: 3. Germline V CDR1 and CDR2: MGHDK, SYGVNS. This CDR3 contains 16 residues. CDR3 amino acids: CASSESRTGSYNEQFF. CDR3 in DNA: TGTGCCAGCAGTGAATCCCGGACAGGGTCCTACAATGAGCAGTTCTTC.

The V call is TRBV9, the J call TRBJ2-1, with D possibly TRBD1 on 5 matching bases. Germline CDR1 and CDR2: SGDLS and YYNGEE. The ends were cut back, 0 bases at V and 1 base at J, with 11 bases in the middle. The CDR3 length is 16 residues. CDR3 loop: CASSVASQGSYNEQFF. In DNA, the CDR3 is TGTGCCAGCAGCGTAGCCTCCCAGGGATCCTACAATGAGCAGTTCTTC.

With regard to this clone: The junction departs from the called germline gene at one end, perhaps through a read error. The gene calls are TRBV10-1 and TRBJ2-3; 11 positions agree with TRBD1. This CDR3 comprises 17 residues. In germline, CDR1 is WNHNN, CDR2 SYGVQD (reference sequence). The CDR3 DNA follows: TGCGCCAGCAGAGGCCCGGGACAGGGGGTTAGCACAGATACGCGGTATTTT. Translating gives CASRGPGQGVSTDTRYF.

The chain couples TRBV29-1 to TRBJ2-2; 11 bases map to TRBD1. Trimming cost V 6 bases and J 3 bases; bases outside gene matches: 6. Germline V CDR1 and CDR2: SQVTM, ANQGSEA. This CDR3 is built from 15 residues. The CDR3 here is CSVPGQGAYTGELFF. As DNA, the CDR3 is TGCAGCGTGCCCGGACAGGGGGCGTACACCGGGGAGCTGTTTTTT.

The genes are TRBV6-1 and TRBJ2-1, with D perhaps matching TRBD2 (5 bases). The CDR3 totals 14 residues. Between the trimmed V and J ends, which lost 4 bases and 11 bases, there was a span of 18 bases. Germline-derived CDR1 and CDR2 are MNHNS and SASEGT. The CDR3 sequence is CASSARRAFDQQFF. DNA for the CDR3: TGTGCCAGCAGTGCGAGGCGGGCCTTTGATCAGCAGTTCTTC.